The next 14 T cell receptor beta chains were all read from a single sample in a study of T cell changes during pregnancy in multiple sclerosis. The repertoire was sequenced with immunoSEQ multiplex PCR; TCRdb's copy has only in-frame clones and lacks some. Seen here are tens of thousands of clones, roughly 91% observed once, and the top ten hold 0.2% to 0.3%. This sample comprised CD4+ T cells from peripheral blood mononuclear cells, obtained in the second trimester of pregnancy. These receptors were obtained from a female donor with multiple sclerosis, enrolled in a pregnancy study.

The CDR3 bases are TGTGCCACCCCGGGACAGGGGGAAGATGAGCAGTTCTTC. This translates into CATPGQGEDEQFF. The rearrangement uses TRBV11-1 and TRBJ2-1; 11 bases match TRBD1. CDR1 and CDR2 (germline): SGHAT, FQDESV (reference sequence). With 10 bases clipped from V and 8 bases from J, the junction kept 7 bases outside the gene matches. The CDR3 is made up of 13 amino acids.

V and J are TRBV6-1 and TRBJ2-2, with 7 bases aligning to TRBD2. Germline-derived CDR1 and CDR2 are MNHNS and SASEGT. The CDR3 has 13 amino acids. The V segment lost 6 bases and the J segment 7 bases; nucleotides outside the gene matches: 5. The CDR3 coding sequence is TGTGCCAGCAGCCAACCGGGGGGCGGGGAGCTGTTTTTT. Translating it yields CASSQPGGGELFF.

This CDR3 reads CASSQQGAYNEQFF. The CDR3 DNA follows: TGTGCCAGCAGCCAACAGGGGGCTTACAATGAGCAGTTCTTC. V gene TRBV14 combines with J gene TRBJ2-1, with 8 bases lining up with TRBD1. Germline CDR1 is SGHDN and CDR2 is FVKESK. The CDR3 totals 14 residues. The J segment lost 4 bases and the V segment lost 2 bases, leaving 1 base of the junction unmatched.

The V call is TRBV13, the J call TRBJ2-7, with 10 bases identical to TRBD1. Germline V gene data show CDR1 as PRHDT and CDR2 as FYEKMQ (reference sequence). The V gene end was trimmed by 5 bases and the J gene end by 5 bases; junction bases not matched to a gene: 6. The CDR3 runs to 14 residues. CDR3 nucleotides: TGTGCCAGCAGCAACCGGGACAGGGGCGACGAGCAGTACTTC. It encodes CASSNRDRGDEQYF.

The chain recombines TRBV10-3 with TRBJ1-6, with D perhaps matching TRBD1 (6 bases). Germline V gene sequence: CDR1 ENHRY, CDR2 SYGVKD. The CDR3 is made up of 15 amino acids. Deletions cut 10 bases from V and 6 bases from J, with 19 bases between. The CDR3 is CATKLQGDPNSPLHF. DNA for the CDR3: TGTGCCACTAAACTACAGGGAGACCCTAATTCACCCCTCCACTTT.

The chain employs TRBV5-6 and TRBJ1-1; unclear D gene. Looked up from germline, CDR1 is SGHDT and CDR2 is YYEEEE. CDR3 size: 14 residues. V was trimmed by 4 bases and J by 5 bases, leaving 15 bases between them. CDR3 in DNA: TGTGCCAGCAGCCCGCCGGGAGGGTGGACTGAAGCTTTCTTT. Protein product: CASSPPGGWTEAFF.

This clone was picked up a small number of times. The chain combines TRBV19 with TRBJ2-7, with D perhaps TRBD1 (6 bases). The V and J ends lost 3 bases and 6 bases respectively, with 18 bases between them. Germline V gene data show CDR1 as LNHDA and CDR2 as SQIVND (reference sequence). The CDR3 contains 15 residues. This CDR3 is CASSIVRGSLGEQYF. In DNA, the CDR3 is TGTGCCAGTAGTATCGTGAGGGGGAGTTTGGGCGAGCAGTACTTC.

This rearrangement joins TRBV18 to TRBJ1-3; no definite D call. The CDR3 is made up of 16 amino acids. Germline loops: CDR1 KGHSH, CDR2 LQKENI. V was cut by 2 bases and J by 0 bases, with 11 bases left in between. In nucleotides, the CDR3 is TGTGCCAGCTCACCAGCAGGTAATGTCTCTGGAAACACCATATATTTT. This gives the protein CASSPAGNVSGNTIYF.

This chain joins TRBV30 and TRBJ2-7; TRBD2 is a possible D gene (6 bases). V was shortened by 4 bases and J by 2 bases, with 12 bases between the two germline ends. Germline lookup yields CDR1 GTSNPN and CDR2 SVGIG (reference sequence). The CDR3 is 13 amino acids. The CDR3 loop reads CAWTPAGTYEQYF. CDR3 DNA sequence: TGTGCCTGGACCCCCGCGGGAACCTACGAGCAGTACTTC.

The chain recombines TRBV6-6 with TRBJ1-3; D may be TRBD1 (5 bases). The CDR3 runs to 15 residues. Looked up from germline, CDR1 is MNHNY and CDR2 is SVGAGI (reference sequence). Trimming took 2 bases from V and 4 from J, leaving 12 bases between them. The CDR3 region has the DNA TGTGCCAGCAGTTACGTACAGGCCCCCGGAAACACCATATATTTT. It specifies CASSYVQAPGNTIYF.

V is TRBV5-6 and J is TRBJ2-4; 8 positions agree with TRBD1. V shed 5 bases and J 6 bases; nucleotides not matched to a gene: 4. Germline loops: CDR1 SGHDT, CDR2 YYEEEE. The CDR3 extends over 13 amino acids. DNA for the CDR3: TGTGCCAGCAGTCCAGGGGGCGGAAACATTCAGTACTTC. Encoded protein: CASSPGGGNIQYF.

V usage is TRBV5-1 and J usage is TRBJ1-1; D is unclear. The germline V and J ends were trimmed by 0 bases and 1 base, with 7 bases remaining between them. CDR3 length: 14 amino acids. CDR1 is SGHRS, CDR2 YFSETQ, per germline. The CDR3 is CASSLESGNTEAFF. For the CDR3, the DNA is TGCGCCAGCAGCTTGGAATCGGGGAACACTGAAGCTTTCTTT. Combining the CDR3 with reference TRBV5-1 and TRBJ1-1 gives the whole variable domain KAGVTQTPRYLIKTRGQQVTLSCSPISGHRSVSWYQQTPGQGLQFLFEYFSETQRNKGNFPGRFSGRQFSNSRSEMNVSTLELGDSALYLCASSLESGNTEAFFGQGTRLTVV.

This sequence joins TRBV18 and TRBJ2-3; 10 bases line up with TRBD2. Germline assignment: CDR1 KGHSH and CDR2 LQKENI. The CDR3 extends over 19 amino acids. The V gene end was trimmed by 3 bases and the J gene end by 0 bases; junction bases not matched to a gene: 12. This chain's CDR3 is CASSPLATTSGISTDTQYF. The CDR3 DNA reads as TGTGCCAGCTCACCCCTTGCAACAACTAGCGGGATTAGCACAGATACGCAGTATTTT.

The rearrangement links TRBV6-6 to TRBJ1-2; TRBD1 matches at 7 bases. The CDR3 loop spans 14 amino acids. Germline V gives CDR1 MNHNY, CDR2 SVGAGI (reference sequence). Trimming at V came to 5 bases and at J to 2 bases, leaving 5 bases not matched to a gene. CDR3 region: CASSVRQGNYGYTF. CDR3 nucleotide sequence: TGTGCCAGCAGTGTTCGACAGGGAAACTATGGCTACACCTTC.